The rows below give T cell receptor beta chains drawn from one sample of a study of T-cell reconstitution after alpha-beta-depleted transplantation in children. MiXCR, applied by TCRdb to the PCR reads, yields one record per CDR3 protein. The table has more than 300,000 distinct CDR3 sequences, around 16% seen once; the top ten hold about 41%. The source was PBMCs, mostly from graft donor cells, collected 360 days after TCRalphabeta/CD19-depleted stem cell transplant. Every receptor here comes from a male patient under 10 years old who had a stem cell transplant for acute lymphoblastic leukemia, so the T cells may come from the graft donor. Both conserved end residues are part of each CDR3. The D gene is left open where the match is weak. Clone size is stated in some rows and not others, as once, few, many or a class when expanded.

J | size | D | V | CDR3 | DNA
TRBJ2-3 | NA | NA | TRBV4-2 | CASSQERGGFTDTQYF | TGTGCCAGCAGCCAAGAACGAGGGGGATTCACAGATACGCAGTATTTT
TRBJ2-1 | NA | TRBD2 | TRBV6-1 | CASSPGSAGGSYNEQFF | TGTGCCAGCAGTCCAGGTTCAGCGGGAGGATCCTACAATGAGCAGTTCTTC
TRBJ2-1 | few | NA | TRBV27 | CASSFRQEPSSYNEQFF | TGTGCCAGCAGTTTCCGACAGGAACCAAGCTCCTACAATGAGCAGTTCTTC
TRBJ2-1 | few | NA | TRBV9 | CASSVDPRGEQFF | TGTGCCAGCAGCGTAGACCCCAGGGGTGAGCAGTTCTTC
TRBJ1-4 | NA | NA | TRBV18 | CASSPRAGGEKLFF | TGTGCCAGCTCACCACGGGCAGGTGGTGAAAAACTGTTTTTT
TRBJ2-7 | many | TRBD1 | TRBV20-1 | CSATDRGYEQYF | TGCAGTGCTACGGACAGGGGTTACGAGCAGTACTTC
TRBJ2-7 | few | NA | TRBV2 | CASSEVGLNYEQYF | TGTGCCAGCAGTGAGGTTGGGTTAAACTACGAGCAGTACTTC
TRBJ2-1 | NA | NA | TRBV12-3/TRBV12-4 | CASSTINEQFF | TGTGCCAGCAGTACAATCAATGAGCAGTTCTTC
TRBJ2-7 | many | NA | TRBV20-1 | CSASGRANEQYF | TGCAGTGCCTCTGGGCGTGCCAACGAGCAGTACTTC
TRBJ2-3 | few | NA | TRBV6-4 | CASRALGQGTQYF | TGTGCCAGCAGGGCGCTAGGGCAGGGTACGCAGTATTTT
TRBJ2-3 | few | TRBD2 | TRBV20-1 | CSAPASGRDTQYF | TGCAGTGCCCCCGCTAGCGGGAGAGATACGCAGTATTTT
TRBJ2-7 | NA | TRBD1 | TRBV2 | CASSEVSETGDYEQYF | TGTGCCAGCAGTGAAGTTTCGGAGACAGGGGACTACGAGCAGTACTTC
TRBJ1-3 | NA | NA | TRBV6-6 | CASSELRNTIYF | TGTGCCAGCAGCGAACTGAGAAACACCATATATTTT
TRBJ2-1 | NA | TRBD2 | TRBV6-2/TRBV6-3 | CASSYPGLAILGKYNEQFF | TGTGCCAGCAGTTACCCGGGACTAGCTATTCTGGGAAAGTACAATGAGCAGTTCTTC
TRBJ2-2 | NA | NA | TRBV9 | CASSGRINTGELFF | TGTGCCAGCAGCGGCAGGATTAACACCGGGGAGCTGTTTTTT
TRBJ2-2 | many | TRBD2 | TRBV12-3/TRBV12-4 | CASTQLGLARVGELFF | TGTGCCAGCACCCAACTCGGACTAGCTCGAGTCGGGGAGCTGTTTTTT
TRBJ2-5 | few | TRBD1 | TRBV28 | CASRPGQYQETQYF | TGTGCCAGCAGACCGGGACAGTACCAAGAGACCCAGTACTTC
TRBJ1-1 | NA | TRBD1 | TRBV4-3 | CASSQAPDRVITEPFF | TGCGCCAGCAGCCAAGCCCCCGACAGGGTGATCACTGAACCTTTCTTT
TRBJ2-3 | NA | NA | TRBV19 | CASSSLFPSTDTQYF | TGTGCCAGTAGTAGTTTGTTTCCCTCCACAGATACGCAGTATTTT
TRBJ2-3 | NA | TRBD2 | TRBV4-1 | CASSPTSGLNPRTDTQYF | TGCGCCAGCAGCCCAACTAGCGGGCTAAATCCTCGCACAGATACGCAGTATTTT
TRBJ2-3 | many | NA | TRBV29-1 | CSVAKGNTDTQYF | TGCAGCGTTGCCAAGGGAAACACAGATACGCAGTATTTT
TRBJ1-2 | NA | NA | TRBV19 | CASSARLHGGPGYTF | TGTGCCAGTAGCGCCCGCCTACACGGGGGCCCCGGCTACACCTTC
TRBJ2-5 | NA | TRBD2 | TRBV28 | CASSGEGLAGVLVGYQETQYF | TGTGCCAGCAGTGGGGAGGGACTAGCGGGCGTGCTGGTAGGGTACCAAGAGACCCAGTACTTC
TRBJ2-1 | many | TRBD2 | TRBV11-2 | CASSLGDYTYNEQFF | TGTGCCAGCAGCCTAGGGGACTACACCTACAATGAGCAGTTCTTC
TRBJ2-5 | NA | TRBD1 | TRBV6-2/TRBV6-3 | CASSRRTGVMETQYF | TGTGCCAGCAGTAGAAGGACAGGGGTCATGGAGACCCAGTACTTC
TRBJ2-7 | few | TRBD2 | TRBV4-1 | CASSHTGTILHEQYF | TGCGCCAGCAGCCACACTGGGACTATCCTACACGAGCAGTACTTC
TRBJ2-5 | NA | NA | TRBV7-9 | CASSFGSKETQYF | TGTGCCAGCAGCTTTGGGTCCAAAGAGACCCAGTACTTC
TRBJ2-3 | NA | NA | TRBV11-2 | CASSLDLRGRAIPDTQYF | TGTGCCAGCAGCTTAGATCTCAGGGGGAGGGCCATCCCAGATACGCAGTATTTT
TRBJ2-7 | many | NA | TRBV25-1 | CASSALTNSYEQYF | TGTGCCAGCAGTGCCCTGACTAACTCCTACGAGCAGTACTTC
TRBJ1-1 | few | NA | TRBV5-6 | CASSLDNLGDTEAFF | TGTGCCAGCAGCTTGGACAATCTAGGGGACACTGAAGCTTTCTTT
TRBJ2-7 | few | NA | TRBV4-3 | CASSQERGSPPYEQYF | TGCGCCAGCAGCCAAGAGAGGGGTTCCCCTCCCTACGAGCAGTACTTC
TRBJ2-1 | few | TRBD2 | TRBV10-3 | CAIRTSGRANEQFF | TGTGCCATCAGGACTAGCGGGAGGGCCAATGAGCAGTTCTTC
TRBJ2-7 | few | NA | TRBV27 | CASSATEGEQYF | TGTGCCAGCAGTGCTACAGAGGGCGAGCAGTACTTC
TRBJ2-6 | many | NA | TRBV12-3/TRBV12-4 | CASSLGFSGANVLTF | TGTGCCAGCAGTTTAGGATTCTCTGGGGCCAACGTCCTGACTTTC
TRBJ2-7 | NA | NA | TRBV6-5 | CASSYSKGVMGEQYF | TGTGCCAGCAGTTACTCGAAAGGGGTTATGGGGGAGCAGTACTTC
TRBJ2-2 | few | NA | TRBV7-7 | CASSPSRGDTGELFF | TGTGCTAGCAGCCCATCCCGGGGAGACACCGGGGAGCTGTTTTTT
TRBJ2-4 | NA | NA | TRBV24-1 | CATSARTEVRAKNIQYF | TGTGCCACCAGTGCGCGTACCGAAGTAAGGGCCAAAAACATTCAGTACTTC
TRBJ2-2 | NA | TRBD2 | TRBV6-1 | CASSQLAGVIRTGELFF | TGTGCCAGCAGTCAGCTAGCGGGAGTAATTCGTACCGGGGAGCTGTTTTTT
TRBJ1-1 | NA | NA | TRBV5-1 | CASSLEGGTFTEAFF | TGCGCCAGCAGCTTGGAAGGCGGGACTTTCACTGAAGCTTTCTTT
TRBJ2-1 | NA | NA | TRBV6-5 | CASSYSIGPPTAYEQFF | TGTGCCAGCAGTTACTCGATAGGCCCCCCGACGGCGTATGAGCAGTTCTTC
TRBJ2-1 | NA | NA | TRBV6-2/TRBV6-3 | CASSRRAVTRSHYNEQFF | TGTGCCAGCAGTAGAAGGGCAGTTACAAGGTCGCACTACAATGAGCAGTTCTTC
TRBJ2-1 | NA | NA | TRBV5-1 | CASSLRFREFHEQFF | TGCGCCAGCAGCTTGAGGTTCCGGGAATTCCATGAGCAGTTCTTC